This T cell receptor beta chain was obtained from a study of shared clonotypes between healthy human individuals (TCRdb year 2020). General notes on the study: A few men and a couple of women, aged 18 to 49 years, made up the cohort. For each donor, CD4 naive and CD4 memory were each given three plates, CD8 naive was given two plates, and CD8 memory was given one plate. To estimate repertoire size and how much clonotype sharing occurs between individuals, the study deeply sequenced the blood TCR repertoires of five healthy adults. Different laboratories and diverse techniques were used to prepare libraries and sequence TCR repertoires, to increase sequencing depth and limit assay-specific biases. Leukapheresis yielded between about 0.8 and 9.5 billion PBMCs per donor. The research as a whole found: Sampling was restricted to blood, and TCR repertoires in tissues likely differ from the TCR repertoires found in blood. Even with the large sequencing depth, rarefaction of the sorted-subset datasets indicated that sequencing was incomplete. Pairwise subsampling indicated that sequencing depth was expected to affect the degree of clonotype sharing among donors. Naive subsets generally had larger estimated clonotype richness than memory subsets. The small number of donors limited the genetic and exposure-history diversity represented. About 5% of naive CD4, 3.5% of naive CD8, 2.3% of memory CD4, and less than 0.45% of memory CD8 clonotypes were shared across several donors. Higher generation probabilities were observed for clonotypes shared by all four sorted-subset donors than for non-shared clonotypes.

Donors were healthy HIV-negative adults with no recently reported acute infections or vaccinations. Only Caucasian adults living in Nashville, Tennessee, USA were represented among the donors. CD4+ T cells were enriched through magnetic negative selection, after which naive cells were positively selected on CD45RA and the remaining negative fraction served as the memory subset. Blood was obtained by leukapheresis, after which PBMCs were separated by Ficoll-Histopaque density gradient centrifugation and cryopreserved in liquid nitrogen vapor phase. Purity and quantity of every magnetically sorted T cell population were checked by analytical flow cytometry. Each sorted fraction had its genomic DNA isolated and then quantified by UV absorbance on a Nanodrop 2000c. From cysteine to phenylalanine, the CDR3 is 16 amino acids long. The DNA shown is the 48-base CDR3, in frame from base 1. Ends trimmed: V by 8 bases, J by 2 bases; bases unmatched to a gene: 12. Looking up the germline V gene (reference sequence) yields CDR1 MNHEY and CDR2 SMNVEV.

TCR CDR3 regions were amplified from genomic DNA by multiplex PCR using the deep immunoSEQ assay. Extracted genomic DNA from each cell subset was distributed evenly across all wells of several immunoSEQ 96-well plates, and each plate was treated as a replicate. For sorted subsets, about 200 ng genomic DNA, equal to about 30,000 T cell genomes, was loaded into each replicate PCR. Purified libraries were quantified with a Qubit 3.0 fluorometer, sized on a Bioanalyzer 2100, and re-quantified with the KAPA Library Quantification kit. Every immunoSEQ 96-well plate was sequenced on a dedicated single-read 150-cycle Illumina NextSeq 550 flow cell. From the authors' description of their analysis: Because only junctional sequences without quality scores were contained in the immunoSEQ output, filtering matching that applied to full-length reads could not be performed. To assign V/J genes and CDR3, sequences were annotated using PyIR, a Python wrapper for IgBLAST v1.9, with IMGT germline references. Reads were filtered out if the reads had weak V/J assignments (E-value above 1e-6), no CDR3, stop codons, out-of-frame junctions, or ambiguous translated residues. V3J clonotypes were defined by identical inferred V gene, J gene, and CDR3 amino acid sequence. Percentage overlap between repertoires was calculated by dividing the number of shared unique clonotypes by the size of the smaller repertoire. RTK rarefaction, the Chao1 estimator, and Recon v2.1 estimates of unobserved clonotypes were used to assess repertoire richness. Generation probabilities for all TCRbeta clonotypes obtained by the gDNA method from several donors were computed using OLGA. As stored in TCRdb, this immuneACCESS dataset retains in-frame rearrangements with V and J assigned. A fraction of the clones does not appear; measured against another copy, unresolved V genes explain less than half of the discrepancy, and the remainder lacks a known reason. That table supplies the V and J calls and clone size; D and trimming were determined from the DNA. In all, the sample holds roughly 650,000 clones, and around 97% of those were seen once. The top ten constitute about 0.057% of the sample.

To note about this clone: Its antigen remains undetermined. Base-call qualities are not available, and no considerably larger clone is one nucleotide away.

The sequencing input was naive CD4+ T cells sorted from blood. The cell subset or site label for this specimen denotes: CD45RA+ positively selected. This sequence originates from a young woman in good health. The receptor chain draws on TRBV27 and TRBJ2-5, with 9 bases matching TRBD2. CDR3 sequence: CASHKQGAGGQETQYF. The nucleotide sequence is TGTGCCAGCCACAAACAGGGTGCGGGAGGGCAAGAGACCCAGTACTTC.